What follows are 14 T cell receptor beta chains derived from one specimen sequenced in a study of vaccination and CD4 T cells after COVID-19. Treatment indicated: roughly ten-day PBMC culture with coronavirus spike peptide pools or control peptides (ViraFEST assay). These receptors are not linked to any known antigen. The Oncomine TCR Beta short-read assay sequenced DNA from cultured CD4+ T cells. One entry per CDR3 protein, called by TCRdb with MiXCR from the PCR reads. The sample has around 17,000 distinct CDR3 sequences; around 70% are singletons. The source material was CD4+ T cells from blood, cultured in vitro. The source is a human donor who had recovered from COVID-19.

CDR3 in amino acids: CSAIPGGSGGTTDTQYF. In DNA, the CDR3 is TGCAGTGCTATCCCCGGGGGTAGCGGGGGCACCACAGATACGCAGTATTTT. The rearrangement links TRBV20-1 to TRBJ2-3; 9 positions agree with TRBD2. Germline CDR1 reads DFQATT; CDR2 reads SNEGSKA (reference sequence). V lost 4 bases, J lost 2 bases, and 13 bases stayed unmatched. The CDR3 contains 17 residues.

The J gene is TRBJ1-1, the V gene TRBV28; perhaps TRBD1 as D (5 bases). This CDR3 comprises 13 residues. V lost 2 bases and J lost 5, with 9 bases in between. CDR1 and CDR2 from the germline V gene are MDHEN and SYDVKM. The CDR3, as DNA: TGTGCCAGCAGTTTAGTGGGGGTGACTGAAGCTTTCTTT. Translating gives CASSLVGVTEAFF.

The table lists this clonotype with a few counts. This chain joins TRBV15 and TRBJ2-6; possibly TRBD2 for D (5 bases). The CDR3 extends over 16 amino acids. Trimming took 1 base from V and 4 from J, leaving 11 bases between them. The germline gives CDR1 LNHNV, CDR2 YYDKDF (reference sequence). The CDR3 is CATSRGGISGANVLTF. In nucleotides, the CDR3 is TGTGCCACCAGCAGAGGAGGGATCTCAGGGGCCAACGTCCTGACTTTC.

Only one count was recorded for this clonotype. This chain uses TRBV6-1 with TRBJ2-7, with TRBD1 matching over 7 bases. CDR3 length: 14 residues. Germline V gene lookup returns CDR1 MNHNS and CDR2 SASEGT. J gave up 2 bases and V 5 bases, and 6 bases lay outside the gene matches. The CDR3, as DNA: TGTGCCAGCAGTCTGACAGGGACAGCCTACGAGCAGTACTTC. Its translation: CASSLTGTAYEQYF.

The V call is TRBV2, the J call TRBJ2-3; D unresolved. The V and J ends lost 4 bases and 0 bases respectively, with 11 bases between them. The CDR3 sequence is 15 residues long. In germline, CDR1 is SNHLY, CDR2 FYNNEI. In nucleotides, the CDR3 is TGTGCCAGCAGTGGCGCAGGCTATAGCACAGATACGCAGTATTTT. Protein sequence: CASSGAGYSTDTQYF.

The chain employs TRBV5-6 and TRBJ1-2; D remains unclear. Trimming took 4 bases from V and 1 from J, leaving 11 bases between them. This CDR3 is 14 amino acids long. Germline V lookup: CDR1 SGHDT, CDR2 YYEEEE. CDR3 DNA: TGTGCCAGCAGCCCAGGCTGGGTTAACTATGGCTACACCTTC. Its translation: CASSPGWVNYGYTF.

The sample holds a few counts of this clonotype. The chain's CDR3 is CASRTGGGNQPQHF. DNA for the CDR3: TGTGCCAGCAGGACAGGGGGCGGCAATCAGCCCCAGCATTTT. V gene TRBV6-1 combines with J gene TRBJ1-5; 10 nucleotides line up with TRBD1. Looked up from germline, CDR1 is MNHNS and CDR2 is SASEGT. V shed 6 bases and J 2 bases; nucleotides not matched to a gene: 1. This CDR3 spans 14 amino acids.

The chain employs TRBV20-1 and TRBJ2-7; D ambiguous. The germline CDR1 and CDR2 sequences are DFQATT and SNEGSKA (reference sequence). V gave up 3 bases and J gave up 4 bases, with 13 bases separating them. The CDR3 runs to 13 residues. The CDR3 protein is CSASLNWVYEQYF. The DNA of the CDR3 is TGCAGTGCTAGCTTGAATTGGGTGTACGAGCAGTACTTC.

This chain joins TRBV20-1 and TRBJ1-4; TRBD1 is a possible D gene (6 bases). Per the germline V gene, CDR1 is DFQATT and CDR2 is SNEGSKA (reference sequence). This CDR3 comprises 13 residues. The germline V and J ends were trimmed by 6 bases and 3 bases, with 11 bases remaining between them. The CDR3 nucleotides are TGCAGTGCCAAACAGGGTGCTAATGAAAAACTGTTTTTT. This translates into CSAKQGANEKLFF.

The DNA for the CDR3 is TGTGCCAGTAGTATAGGCATTAACTATGGCTACACCTTC. It codes for CASSIGINYGYTF. V is TRBV19 and J is TRBJ1-2, with D uncertain. The CDR3 extends over 13 amino acids. Trimming shortened V by 1 base and J by 1 base, and 4 bases separated the two germline ends. Germline values: CDR1 LNHDA, CDR2 SQIVND (reference sequence).

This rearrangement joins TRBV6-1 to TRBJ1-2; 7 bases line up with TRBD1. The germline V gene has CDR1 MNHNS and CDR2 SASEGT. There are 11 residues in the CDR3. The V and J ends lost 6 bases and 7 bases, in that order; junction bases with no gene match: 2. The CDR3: CASRRDSGYTF. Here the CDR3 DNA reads TGTGCCAGCAGGAGGGACAGTGGCTACACCTTC.

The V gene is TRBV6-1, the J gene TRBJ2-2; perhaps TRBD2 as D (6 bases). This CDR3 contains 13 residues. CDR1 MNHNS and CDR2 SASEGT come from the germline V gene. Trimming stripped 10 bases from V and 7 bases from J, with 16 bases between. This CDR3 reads CATSGEYGGELFF. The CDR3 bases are TGTGCCACCTCGGGGGAGTATGGCGGGGAGCTGTTTTTT.

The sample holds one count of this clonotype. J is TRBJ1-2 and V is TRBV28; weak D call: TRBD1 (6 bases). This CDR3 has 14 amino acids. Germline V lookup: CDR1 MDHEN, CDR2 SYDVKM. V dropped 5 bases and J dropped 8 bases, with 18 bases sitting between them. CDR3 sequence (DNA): TGTGCCAGCAGTGTATTGCCAGGGGCTCAGGGCTACACCTTC. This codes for CASSVLPGAQGYTF.

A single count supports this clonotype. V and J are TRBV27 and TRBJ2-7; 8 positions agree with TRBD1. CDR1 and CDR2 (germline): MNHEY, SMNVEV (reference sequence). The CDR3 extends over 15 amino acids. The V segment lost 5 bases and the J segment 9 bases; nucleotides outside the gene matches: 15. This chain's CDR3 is CASSGQGQGEHAQYF. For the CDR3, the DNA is TGTGCCAGCAGTGGCCAAGGACAGGGAGAACACGCGCAGTACTTC.